This is a list of T cell receptor beta chains from one sample in a study of blood T cell repertoires in COVID-19. Produced via immunoSEQ multiplex PCR; TCRdb's table is partial and in-frame only. The sample comprises around 300,000 clones, approximately 92% of which are singletons, and less than 2.5% rests with the top ten. Sequencing input: PBMCs or T cells enriched from blood (not recorded which). These receptors came from a woman aged 18-29 years who had recovered from COVID-19. CDR3s include the opening cysteine and the closing phenylalanine or tryptophan. The D gene is left open where the match is weak. Rows may omit the clone size; those that give it use once, few, many or a size class.

d_gene	v_gene	j_gene	abundance	CDR3aa	CDR3nt
TRBD1	TRBV5-1	TRBJ2-7	NA	CASSLEGDRIYEQYF	TGCGCCAGCAGCTTGGAAGGGGACAGGATCTACGAGCAGTACTTC
TRBD1	TRBV7-8	TRBJ2-1	few	CASLQGARIIPYNEQFF	TGTGCCAGCCTCCAGGGGGCGCGAATTATCCCCTACAATGAGCAGTTCTTC
TRBD1	TRBV3-1/TRBV3-2	TRBJ1-2	NA	CASSQVLQGGDGYTF	TGTGCCAGCAGCCAAGTCCTACAGGGGGGGGATGGCTACACCTTC
TRBD2	TRBV11-3	TRBJ2-3	once	CASSRTSGASTDTQYF	TGTGCCAGCAGCCGGACTAGCGGGGCCAGCACAGATACGCAGTATTTT
TRBD2	TRBV9	TRBJ2-7	NA	CASSAGLAYEQYF	TGTGCCAGCAGCGCCGGACTAGCCTACGAGCAGTACTTC
NA	TRBV7-9	TRBJ1-2	NA	CASSFPGTDGYTF	TGTGCCAGCAGCTTTCCAGGAACCGATGGCTACACCTTC
TRBD2	TRBV19	TRBJ2-2	NA	CASSWSTSAGELFF	TGTGCCAGTAGTTGGTCAACTAGCGCCGGGGAGCTGTTTTTT
TRBD1	TRBV9	TRBJ1-2	once	CASSVLQGSHYGYTF	TGTGCCAGCAGCGTCTTACAGGGGAGTCACTATGGCTACACCTTC
NA	TRBV20-1	TRBJ1-2	NA	CSASEGAYGYTF	TGCAGTGCTAGTGAGGGAGCCTATGGCTACACCTTC
NA	TRBV18	TRBJ1-2	NA	CASSPPSQAYYGYTF	TGTGCCAGCTCACCACCCTCACAGGCCTACTATGGCTACACCTTC
NA	TRBV5-1	TRBJ2-5	NA	CASSGVVESGETQYF	TGCGCCAGCAGCGGGGTCGTGGAGAGCGGGGAGACCCAGTACTTC
TRBD1	TRBV6-6	TRBJ2-7	NA	CASTIDRASYEQYF	TGTGCCAGCACTATAGACAGGGCCTCATACGAGCAGTACTTC
NA	TRBV3-1/TRBV3-2	TRBJ2-1	NA	CASSQEVGGASNEQFF	TGTGCCAGCAGCCAAGAGGTGGGGGGGGCCTCCAATGAGCAGTTCTTC
NA	TRBV11-2	TRBJ1-3	NA	CASSLDRTGNTIYF	TGTGCCAGCAGCTTGGACAGAACTGGAAACACCATATATTTT
NA	TRBV2	TRBJ1-5	NA	CASSGGFRDQPQHF	TGTGCCAGCAGTGGAGGGTTTCGGGATCAGCCCCAGCATTTT
TRBD1	TRBV28	TRBJ2-5	NA	CASSSGQGVTETQYF	TGTGCCAGCAGTTCCGGACAGGGTGTCACAGAGACCCAGTACTTC
NA	TRBV25-1	TRBJ1-4	NA	CASSAEARDEKLFF	TGTGCCAGCAGTGCGGAAGCTCGGGATGAAAAACTGTTTTTT
TRBD1	TRBV5-1	TRBJ2-1	NA	CASSLVGTGRRNEQFF	TGCGCCAGCAGCTTGGTAGGGACAGGGAGAAGAAATGAGCAGTTCTTC
NA	TRBV28	TRBJ2-1	NA	CASSPEPRGYNEQFF	TGTGCCAGCAGTCCCGAGCCCCGAGGTTACAATGAGCAGTTCTTC
NA	TRBV28	TRBJ1-5	few	CASSLAGGYSNQPQHF	TGTGCCAGCAGTCTCGCCGGCGGCTATAGCAATCAGCCCCAGCATTTT
TRBD1	TRBV2	TRBJ2-1	NA	CASKSLQGASYNEQFF	TGTGCCAGCAAGTCGCTTCAGGGGGCCTCCTACAATGAGCAGTTCTTC
TRBD2	TRBV4-2	TRBJ2-1	NA	CASSQDNSGGSNEQFF	TGTGCCAGCAGCCAAGACAATAGCGGGGGAAGCAATGAGCAGTTCTTC
NA	TRBV2	TRBJ2-6	NA	CASTPNGGLSGANVLTF	TGTGCCAGCACCCCGAATGGGGGGTTATCTGGGGCCAACGTCCTGACTTTC
NA	TRBV3-1/TRBV3-2	TRBJ2-7	NA	CASRTHSSYEQYF	TGTGCCAGCCGCACGCACAGCTCCTACGAGCAGTACTTC
NA	TRBV6-5	TRBJ1-1	NA	CASSYSAEANTEAFF	TGTGCCAGCAGTTACTCGGCTGAGGCGAACACTGAAGCTTTCTTT
TRBD1	TRBV30	TRBJ2-5	NA	CAWSWDRGQTQYF	TGTGCCTGGAGTTGGGACAGGGGACAGACCCAGTACTTC
NA	TRBV5-6	TRBJ1-1	NA	CASSLSGARTEAFF	TGTGCCAGCAGCTTGTCAGGGGCGAGGACTGAAGCTTTCTTT
NA	TRBV28	TRBJ1-6	NA	CASSLTGNSPLHF	TGTGCCAGCAGTTTAACAGGGAATTCACCCCTCCACTTT
NA	TRBV5-6	TRBJ1-6	once	CASGGSDSDYNSPLHF	TGTGCCAGCGGGGGCAGTGACTCCGACTATAATTCACCCCTCCACTTT
NA	TRBV18	TRBJ1-5	NA	CASSTDSNQPQHF	TGTGCCAGCTCGACAGATAGCAATCAGCCCCAGCATTTT
NA	TRBV6-5	TRBJ1-5	NA	CASSLRQNSNQPQHF	TGTGCCAGCAGTCTCAGACAGAATAGCAATCAGCCCCAGCATTTT
NA	TRBV10-1	TRBJ1-6	NA	CASLTTPVRYNSPLHF	TGCGCCAGCCTCACTACGCCAGTCCGCTATAATTCACCCCTCCACTTT
NA	TRBV5-4	TRBJ1-1	NA	CASSSFQGIDTEAFF	TGTGCCAGCAGCTCATTCCAGGGGATAGACACTGAAGCTTTCTTT
TRBD2	TRBV7-2	TRBJ2-7	NA	CASSPAVGLAGAYEQYF	TGTGCCAGCAGCCCCGCCGTCGGACTAGCGGGGGCCTACGAGCAGTACTTC
NA	TRBV5-1	TRBJ1-3	NA	CASSSSGSSGNTIYF	TGCGCCAGCAGCTCCTCCGGGAGCTCTGGAAACACCATATATTTT
NA	TRBV2	TRBJ2-7	few	CASSVDTYEQYF	TGTGCCAGCAGTGTTGACACCTACGAGCAGTACTTC
NA	TRBV5-1	TRBJ1-5	NA	CASSLSGSQPQHF	TGCGCCAGCAGCTTGTCAGGGTCACAGCCCCAGCATTTT
NA	TRBV20-1	TRBJ1-1	NA	CSARIAYEAFF	TGCAGTGCTAGAATTGCCTATGAAGCTTTCTTT
TRBD2	TRBV6-4	TRBJ2-1	NA	CASSDSGGANEQFF	TGTGCCAGCAGTGACTCCGGGGGGGCCAATGAGCAGTTCTTC
TRBD1	TRBV25-1	TRBJ2-2	NA	CASSEFDRGRLNTGELFF	TGTGCCAGCAGTGAATTTGACAGGGGGAGACTAAACACCGGGGAGCTGTTTTTT
TRBD1	TRBV14	TRBJ1-2	NA	CASSQGTGRSGYTF	TGTGCCAGCAGCCAAGGGACAGGGAGGTCTGGCTACACCTTC
NA	TRBV6-5	TRBJ2-2	NA	CASSSGTQTGELFF	TGTGCCAGCAGTTCCGGGACTCAGACCGGGGAGCTGTTTTTT